This passage covers 16 T cell receptor beta chains from one sample sequenced in a study of memory CD4+ T cells and cytomegalovirus serostatus. Single viable CD3+CD4+CD8-CD45RO+ cells were sorted as the memory CD4+ T cells. Assay used: immunoSEQ multiplex PCR; TCRdb lists only in-frame clones, some missing. This sample yields 70,000 to 95,000 clones, of which less than 90% are seen a single time; roughly 0.85% belongs to the top ten. Sequencing used memory CD4+ T cells from blood. These receptors originate from an adult in good health and CMV-seronegative.

The rearrangement links TRBV10-3 to TRBJ2-1, with 7 bases matching TRBD1. CDR3 length equals 15 residues. Germline V gene lookup returns CDR1 ENHRY and CDR2 SYGVKD. V was pared by 8 bases and J by 6 bases, with 13 bases of the junction left unmatched. CDR3 loop: CAIAGTAEFSNEQFF. The CDR3 coding sequence is TGTGCCATCGCCGGGACAGCGGAATTTTCCAATGAGCAGTTCTTC.

This chain connects TRBV18 to TRBJ2-5; tentatively, D is TRBD1 (5 bases). The CDR3 runs 15 residues. CDR1 and CDR2 (germline): KGHSH, LQKENI. V dropped 0 bases and J dropped 1 base, with 9 bases sitting between them. The CDR3 DNA sequence: TGTGCCAGCTCACCACCTGGGGCCGTCCAAGAGACCCAGTACTTC. The encoded protein is CASSPPGAVQETQYF.

The chain joins TRBV7-2 to TRBJ1-5, with 7 bases aligning to TRBD1. Germline trimming cut 5 bases from V and 7 bases from J; bases unmatched to any gene: 11. CDR1 is SGHTA, CDR2 FQGNSA, per germline. This CDR3 is 15 amino acids long. The CDR3 reads CASSRPGEGAQPQHF. The CDR3 DNA sequence: TGTGCCAGCAGCCGTCCCGGGGAGGGGGCCCAGCCCCAGCATTTT. The variable domain in full, completed from reference TRBV7-2 and TRBJ1-5, reads GAGVSQSPSNKVTEKGKDVELRCDPISGHTALYWYRQSLGQGLEFLIYFQGNSAPDKSGLPSDRFSAERTGGSVSTLTIQRTQQEDSAVYLCASSRPGEGAQPQHFGDGTRLSIL.

This chain uses TRBV29-1 with TRBJ1-4, with D perhaps matching TRBD1 (5 bases). Germline CDR1 and CDR2: SQVTM and ANQGSEA. Trimming pared 0 bases from V and 7 bases from J, leaving 15 bases between. There are 15 residues in the CDR3. CDR3 region: CSVEDRNRRGEKLFF. The CDR3 DNA sequence: TGCAGCGTTGAAGATCGAAACAGGCGGGGTGAAAAACTGTTTTTT.

The chain couples TRBV7-2 to TRBJ2-3, with D perhaps matching TRBD2 (7 bases). This CDR3 region has 16 residues. Germline V gene lookup returns CDR1 SGHTA and CDR2 FQGNSA. V was trimmed by 2 bases and J by 7 bases, leaving 19 bases between them. The CDR3 spells CASSLLGGGLANTQYF. CDR3 DNA sequence: TGTGCCAGCAGCTTATTAGGGGGGGGGCTGGCGAATACGCAGTATTTT.

The J gene is TRBJ1-4, the V gene TRBV15; D is uncertain. The germline V gene has CDR1 LNHNV and CDR2 YYDKDF (reference sequence). CDR3 length: 13 residues. Trimming shortened V by 3 bases and J by 5 bases, and 7 bases separated the two germline ends. The CDR3 coding sequence is TGTGCCACCAGCAGGGGGTCCAATGAAAAACTGTTTTTT. Encoded protein: CATSRGSNEKLFF.

The V gene is TRBV5-1, the J gene TRBJ1-4; D is possibly TRBD1 (6 bases). V lost 4 bases to trimming and J lost 2 bases, with 15 bases between them. The CDR3 consists of 16 residues. Germline V lookup: CDR1 SGHRS, CDR2 YFSETQ. CDR3 DNA sequence: TGCGCCAGCAGCCTCGGGGGCAGTTGGACTAATGAAAAACTGTTTTTT. Translating gives CASSLGGSWTNEKLFF.

This clone is termed medium-sized. The rearrangement links TRBV5-6 to TRBJ2-2, with D perhaps matching TRBD2 (5 bases). CDR3 size: 14 residues. Trimming removed 0 bases from V and 4 bases from J, with 7 bases in between. The germline CDR1 and CDR2 sequences are SGHDT and YYEEEE. The CDR3 here is CASSLVRGTGELFF. The CDR3, as DNA: TGTGCCAGCAGCTTGGTACGGGGCACCGGGGAGCTGTTTTTT.

The chain is built from TRBV19 and TRBJ2-1, with TRBD1 identical over 10 bases. V lost 4 bases, J lost 8 bases, and 8 bases stayed unmatched. The CDR3 is made up of 15 amino acids. Germline V CDR1 and CDR2: LNHDA, SQIVND (reference sequence). The CDR3 DNA follows: TGTGCCAGTAGTACATCCCGGGACAGGGGTGATGAGCAGTTCTTC. As protein: CASSTSRDRGDEQFF. Full variable domain (outside the CDR3, taken from reference TRBV19 and TRBJ2-1): DGGITQSPKYLFRKEGQNVTLSCEQNLNHDAMYWYRQDPGQGLRLIYYSQIVNDFQKGDIAEGYSVSREKKESFPLTVTSAQKNPTAFYLCASSTSRDRGDEQFFGPGTRLTVL.

V usage is TRBV7-9 and J usage is TRBJ1-2, with D maybe TRBD1 (6 bases). Germline V gives CDR1 SEHNR, CDR2 FQNEAQ (reference sequence). Trimming stripped 1 base from V and 8 bases from J, with 11 bases between. The CDR3 covers 13 residues. CDR3 DNA: TGTGCCAGCAGCTTAGGACAGGATGGGGGCTACACCTTC. Its translation: CASSLGQDGGYTF.

This chain joins TRBV18 and TRBJ1-1, with D unclear. This CDR3 has 13 residues. Trimming took off 6 bases at V and 3 bases at J, with 11 bases between the two ends. Germline V gene sequence: CDR1 KGHSH, CDR2 LQKENI. The CDR3 nucleotides are TGTGCCAGCTCGCCTACTAGGGACACTGAAGCTTTCTTT. It encodes CASSPTRDTEAFF.

The chain employs TRBV11-1 and TRBJ2-5, with 9 bases matching TRBD2. The germline V gene encodes CDR1 SGHAT and CDR2 FQDESV (reference sequence). CDR3 length equals 16 residues. V trimming: 5 bases; J trimming: 7 bases; junction bases outside the gene matches: 14. As DNA, the CDR3 is TGTGCCAGCAGCCCAGGTGATAGCGGGGGACCCGGGACCCAGTACTTC. This sequence encodes CASSPGDSGGPGTQYF.

This chain links TRBV9 with TRBJ1-3; 7 positions agree with TRBD1. After removal of 5 bases from V and 4 bases from J, the junction contained 15 bases not matched to a gene. Germline-derived CDR1 and CDR2 are SGDLS and YYNGEE. The CDR3 is 17 residues long. CDR3 sequence reads: CASRGDEGAPGGNTIYF. CDR3 nucleotide sequence: TGTGCCAGCAGAGGGGACGAGGGGGCGCCGGGGGGAAACACCATATATTTT. The entire variable domain, with the rest obtained from reference TRBV9 and TRBJ1-3, is as follows: DSGVTQTPKHLITATGQRVTLRCSPRSGDLSVYWYQQSLDQGLQFLIQYYNGEERAKGNILERFSAQQFPDLHSELNLSSLELGDSALYFCASRGDEGAPGGNTIYFGEGSWLTVV.

This clone was seen a handful of times. The chain carries TRBV11-2 and TRBJ1-3, with D maybe TRBD1 (5 bases). Germline CDR1 SGHAT, CDR2 FQNNGV. This CDR3 spans 14 amino acids. Deletions cut 6 bases from V and 7 bases from J, with 16 bases between. The CDR3 loop reads CASSLYIGGNTIYF. In DNA, the CDR3 is TGTGCCAGCAGTCTTTACATCGGGGGGAACACCATATATTTT.

The chain recombines TRBV18 with TRBJ1-2, with a possible D match to TRBD1 (5 bases). Trimming removed 6 bases at V and 1 base at J, with 12 bases between. CDR1 is KGHSH, CDR2 LQKENI, per germline. The CDR3 runs 14 residues. The CDR3 sequence: CASSPSQGNYGYTF. The CDR3 DNA reads as TGTGCCAGCTCCCCCTCCCAGGGTAACTATGGCTACACCTTC. The whole variable domain, remainder taken from reference TRBV18 and TRBJ1-2, is NAGVMQNPRHLVRRRGQEARLRCSPMKGHSHVYWYRQLPEEGLKFMVYLQKENIIDESGMPKERFSAEFPKEGPSILRIQQVVRGDSAAYFCASSPSQGNYGYTFGSGTRLTVV.

This clone was found a few times. This chain connects TRBV11-2 to TRBJ2-7, with 8 nucleotides matching TRBD2. CDR1 is SGHAT and CDR2 is FQNNGV in the germline V gene. This CDR3 contains 13 residues. V lost 7 bases to trimming and J lost 3 bases; unmatched junction nucleotides: 5. This chain's CDR3 is CASTPGLDYEQYF. For the CDR3, the DNA is TGTGCCAGCACCCCGGGACTAGACTACGAGCAGTACTTC. The full variable domain, rest sourced from reference TRBV11-2 and TRBJ2-7, is EAGVAQSPRYKIIEKRQSVAFWCNPISGHATLYWYQQILGQGPKLLIQFQNNGVVDDSQLPKDRFSAERLKGVDSTLKIQPAKLEDSAVYLCASTPGLDYEQYFGPGTRLTVT.